The clone carrying this T cell receptor beta chain appeared once. The antigen remains undetermined. This specimen comes from a study of cytotoxic CD8 clonotypes in ibrutinib-treated CLL. Study results and limitations: The public clonotypes identified were infrequent and showed contraction or stability on treatment.

CDR3 length equals 14 residues. Germline values: CDR1 SGHAT, CDR2 FQDESV (reference sequence). Trimming stripped 5 bases from V and 1 base from J, with 12 bases between. Assay: immunoSEQ multiplex PCR; the TCRdb copy retains only in-frame clones and omits some. The sample lists 97,000 or so clones; about 78% were seen once. V usage is TRBV11-1 and J usage is TRBJ2-7; perhaps D is TRBD1 or TRBD2 (5 bases each). The TCR sequence derives from a human donor with chronic lymphocytic leukemia. This specimen consisted of PBMCs, obtained after 12 months of ibrutinib treatment. The CDR3 DNA is TGTGCCAGCAGCATCCGGGACGGATCCTACGAGCAGTACTTC. Translation gives CASSIRDGSYEQYF. Variable domain in full (rest from reference TRBV11-1 and TRBJ2-7): EAEVAQSPRYKITEKSQAVAFWCDPISGHATLYWYRQILGQGPELLVQFQDESVVDDSQLPKDRFSAERLKGVDSTLKIQPAELGDSAMYLCASSIRDGSYEQYFGPGTRLTVT.